This T cell receptor beta chain was sequenced during a study of T cells expressing NK-cell markers. Study-level background: Source material for TCR beta repertoires consisted of sorted CD3+CD56+NKG2C+, CD3+CD56+NKG2C- and CD3+CD56-NKG2C+ T cells.

The CDR3 length is 13 residues. The V gene's germline CDR1 is SGHKS and CDR2 YYEKEE (reference sequence). From its re-call of the 5' RACE reads, TCRdb lists each CDR3 protein once, without DNA. This repertoire includes about 170,000 distinct CDR3 sequences. The sequence was obtained from a man aged 18 to 69 in good health. This chain links TRBV5-5 with TRBJ1-2. Sequencing was done on a sample of blood T cells: a sorted CD56 or NKG2C T cell subset, CD4+ or CD8+ T cells, or bulk PBMC T cells (not recorded which). CDR3 loop: CASSFKEGYGYTF.